Reported below is one TCR beta chain. Its antigen is still unknown. Using RNA transcripts as the source, TCR beta CDR3 regions were amplified. The TCR CDR3 was amplified in a first-round RT-PCR using the HTBI primer set. TCRdb used MiXCR to reprocess the multiplex PCR reads, holding one entry per CDR3 protein. The sample contains almost 500,000 distinct CDR3 sequences, approximately 23% of which appear only once. The data belong to a study of T cells in Graves' hyperthyroidism and ophthalmopathy. Study conclusions and caveats: Before onset, ophthalmopathy was predicted by the model a median around 6 months earlier.

This CDR3 comprises 15 residues. V shed 5 bases and J 4 bases; nucleotides not matched to a gene: 9. Sequenced sample: blood. This receptor was taken from a woman aged 70 to 79 with Graves' ophthalmopathy. The rearrangement links TRBV12-3 or TRBV12-4 to TRBJ2-7, with 9 bases fitting TRBD2. This chain's CDR3 is CASSPRLAVPYEQYF. CDR3 DNA sequence: TGTGCCAGCAGTCCCAGACTAGCGGTGCCATACGAGCAGTACTTC.